Listed here are 23 T cell receptor beta chains from one sample, sequenced in a study of a mutant IDH1 vaccine in newly diagnosed glioma. The time point was: baseline, week 1 (first vaccination visit). Treatment in this sample: pre-vaccination baseline after standard-of-care therapy. Data came from immunoSEQ multiplex PCR; TCRdb stores just in-frame clones and leaves some out. The sample holds 30,000 to 40,000 clones; 65% to 80% are singletons and the top ten take 9% to 10%. Specimen: peripheral blood mononuclear cells (PBMCs), collected from a glioma patient treated with radiotherapy, temozolomide or both. These receptors were collected from a man aged 45-65 years with glioma. Some clones in this sample may be carry-over from other donors' samples.

This clone was recorded only once. The chain joins TRBV5-1 to TRBJ2-1, with D perhaps TRBD1 (5 bases). Germline V gene sequence: CDR1 SGHRS, CDR2 YFSETQ. The CDR3 loop spans 16 amino acids. V was trimmed by 0 bases and J by 5 bases, leaving 15 bases between them. CDR3 region: CASSLDALRGNNEQFF. The CDR3 DNA reads TGCGCCAGCAGCTTGGATGCATTAAGGGGAAACAATGAGCAGTTCTTC.

This clone was seen once. This chain joins TRBV2 and TRBJ1-4; D may be TRBD1 (6 bases). Germline V gene sequence: CDR1 SNHLY, CDR2 FYNNEI. Trimming shortened V by 8 bases and J by 10 bases, and 14 bases separated the two germline ends. The CDR3 runs 12 residues. The CDR3 loop reads CASEQGGGKLFF. In DNA form, the CDR3 reads TGTGCCAGCGAACAGGGAGGCGGAAAACTGTTTTTT.

V gene TRBV10-3 combines with J gene TRBJ1-1; D remains ambiguous. CDR3 length equals 12 residues. Trimming took 5 bases from V and 9 from J, leaving 13 bases between them. CDR1 ENHRY and CDR2 SYGVKD come from the germline V gene. The CDR3 bases are TGTGCCATCAGTTCTGTGGGTGATAAAGCTTTCTTT. This encodes CAISSVGDKAFF.

This clone was counted a few times. CDR3 sequence reads: CSARQGGSDTGELFF. Here the CDR3 DNA reads TGCAGCGCTCGTCAAGGGGGGTCGGACACCGGGGAGCTGTTTTTT. The chain carries TRBV29-1 and TRBJ2-2, with D perhaps being TRBD1 or TRBD2 (6 bases each). Germline V gene lookup returns CDR1 SQVTM and CDR2 ANQGSEA. The CDR3 contains 15 residues. Trimming pared 7 bases from V and 3 bases from J, leaving 18 bases between.

The rearrangement links TRBV2 to TRBJ1-5; TRBD1 is a possible D gene (6 bases). The ends were cut back, 5 bases at V and 9 bases at J, with 17 bases in the middle. The CDR3 length is 14 residues. CDR1 and CDR2 from the germline V gene are SNHLY and FYNNEI. CDR3 in DNA: TGTGCCAGCAGTCGGGACACAGGTATATCGCCCCAGCATTTT. This sequence encodes CASSRDTGISPQHF. The full variable domain, with the rest looked up from reference TRBV2 and TRBJ1-5, is EPEVTQTPSHQVTQMGQEVILRCVPISNHLYFYWYRQILGQKVEFLVSFYNNEISEKSEIFDDQFSVERPDGSNFTLKIRSTKLEDSAMYFCASSRDTGISPQHFGDGTRLSIL.

The rearrangement uses TRBV6-5 and TRBJ1-1; TRBD1 might be the D (6 bases). Germline lookup yields CDR1 MNHEY and CDR2 SVGAGI. The germline V and J ends were trimmed by 5 bases and 6 bases, with 16 bases remaining between them. The CDR3 covers 14 residues. CDR3 coding DNA: TGTGCCAGCAGTAACAGGGCGGTAGGGGCTGAAGCTTTCTTT. This gives the protein CASSNRAVGAEAFF.

V gene TRBV18 combines with J gene TRBJ2-5; either TRBD1 or TRBD2 may supply D (6 bases each). The CDR3 covers 13 residues. The ends were cut back, 5 bases at V and 4 bases at J, with 11 bases in the middle. CDR1 and CDR2 (germline): KGHSH, LQKENI. CDR3 nucleotide sequence: TGTGCCAGCTCAGTCGGGGGCCGAGAGACCCAGTACTTC. The encoded protein is CASSVGGRETQYF. The entire variable domain, with the rest obtained from reference TRBV18 and TRBJ2-5, is as follows: NAGVMQNPRHLVRRRGQEARLRCSPMKGHSHVYWYRQLPEEGLKFMVYLQKENIIDESGMPKERFSAEFPKEGPSILRIQQVVRGDSAAYFCASSVGGRETQYFGPGTRLLVL.

This clone was seen once. The V gene is TRBV2, the J gene TRBJ1-2; tentatively, D is TRBD1 (5 bases). Germline V gene sequence: CDR1 SNHLY, CDR2 FYNNEI. The CDR3 is 16 residues long. Trimming took 1 base from V and 8 from J, leaving 20 bases between them. DNA for the CDR3: TGTGCCAGCAGTGAAGGGGGGATCGGGGTAGGCCGCGGCTACACCTTC. Translation gives CASSEGGIGVGRGYTF.

Concerning this clone itself: The junction departs from germline at one end; a sequencing error may be responsible. The chain joins TRBV11-2 to TRBJ1-4; a weak D match, TRBD1 (6 bases). Germline CDR1 SGHAT, CDR2 FQNNGV. CDR3 length: 13 amino acids. DNA for the CDR3: TGTGCCAGCAGCGAGGCGGGGACGGGGGCAATGATTTTT. It is translated as CASSEAGTGAMIF.

V usage is TRBV6-5 and J usage is TRBJ1-2; 12 nucleotides line up with TRBD1. Looked up from germline, CDR1 is MNHEY and CDR2 is SVGAGI. V lost 6 bases and J lost 9; bases outside the gene matches: 2. The CDR3 covers 12 residues. The CDR3 here is CASRGQGASYTF. CDR3 in DNA: TGTGCCAGCAGGGGACAGGGGGCCAGCTACACCTTC.

The V gene is TRBV6-1, the J gene TRBJ1-1; unclear D gene. The germline V gene encodes CDR1 MNHNS and CDR2 SASEGT. The CDR3 has 12 amino acids. Between the trimmed V and J ends, which lost 2 bases and 4 bases, there was a span of 5 bases. CDR3 coding DNA: TGTGCCAGCAGTGAATCGCGCACTGAAGCTTTCTTT. Translating gives CASSESRTEAFF.

The chain has TRBV11-2 and TRBJ2-7; maybe TRBD1 (5 bases). The CDR3 loop spans 14 amino acids. CDR1 and CDR2 from the germline V gene are SGHAT and FQNNGV. V was pared by 0 bases and J by 6 bases, with 12 bases between. The CDR3 region has the DNA TGTGCCAGCAGCTTAGAAGGCAGGGTCGCCGAGCAGTACTTC. Amino acids: CASSLEGRVAEQYF.

The V call is TRBV19, the J call TRBJ2-2; a weak D match, TRBD2 (5 bases). Looked up from germline, CDR1 is LNHDA and CDR2 is SQIVND (reference sequence). This CDR3 is 13 amino acids long. The V gene lost 4 bases and the J gene lost 4 bases, with 7 bases spanning the gap. CDR3 coding DNA: TGTGCCAGTAGTAATCTAGCCACCGGGGAGCTGTTTTTT. Translating gives CASSNLATGELFF. Full variable domain (missing parts from reference TRBV19 and TRBJ2-2): DGGITQSPKYLFRKEGQNVTLSCEQNLNHDAMYWYRQDPGQGLRLIYYSQIVNDFQKGDIAEGYSVSREKKESFPLTVTSAQKNPTAFYLCASSNLATGELFFGEGSRLTVL.

The chain links TRBV7-2 to TRBJ1-2; 8 nucleotides match TRBD1. The CDR3 extends over 13 amino acids. Trimming took 5 bases from V and 8 from J; bases not matched to a gene: 7. Germline V gene sequence: CDR1 SGHTA, CDR2 FQGNSA. CDR3 in DNA: TGTGCCAGCAGCCGGGACAGGATCGGCGGCTACACCTTC. Translated: CASSRDRIGGYTF.

V and J are TRBV5-1 and TRBJ1-2; D is undetermined. The V end was cut by 4 bases, the J end by 4 bases, with 14 bases between. This CDR3 spans 14 amino acids. Germline V gene sequence: CDR1 SGHRS, CDR2 YFSETQ. The CDR3 spells CASSAASTGYGYTF. The CDR3, as DNA: TGCGCCAGCAGCGCGGCGTCTACGGGCTATGGCTACACCTTC.

This clone was seen only a few times. This chain uses TRBV6-5 with TRBJ1-1, with D unresolved. Germline CDR1 MNHEY, CDR2 SVGAGI. This CDR3 contains 14 residues. V was shortened by 8 bases and J by 4 bases, with 17 bases between the two germline ends. The CDR3 here is CASRSRERGTEAFF. The CDR3 DNA sequence: TGTGCCAGCCGGTCCCGGGAAAGAGGCACTGAAGCTTTCTTT.

The rearrangement uses TRBV2 and TRBJ1-1, with D hard to call. Germline V gene lookup returns CDR1 SNHLY and CDR2 FYNNEI. V gave up 4 bases and J gave up 3 bases, with 3 bases separating them. The CDR3 contains 11 residues. Here the CDR3 DNA reads TGTGCCAGCAGTGCAGACACTGAAGCTTTCTTT. Protein: CASSADTEAFF. Drawing the rest from reference TRBV2 and TRBJ1-1, the complete variable domain is EPEVTQTPSHQVTQMGQEVILRCVPISNHLYFYWYRQILGQKVEFLVSFYNNEISEKSEIFDDQFSVERPDGSNFTLKIRSTKLEDSAMYFCASSADTEAFFGQGTRLTVV.

The chain carries TRBV28 and TRBJ1-2; D not resolved. CDR1 is MDHEN and CDR2 is SYDVKM in the germline V gene. The CDR3 sequence is 12 residues long. V shed 4 bases and J shed 14 bases, with 17 bases lying between them. Written as DNA, the CDR3 is TGTGCCAGCAGTTCATGGGATCCGGGGAGGACCTTC. Translating it yields CASSSWDPGRTF.

The chain carries TRBV6-6 and TRBJ1-1; a possible D gene is TRBD1 (6 bases). CDR3 length equals 16 residues. CDR1 is MNHNY and CDR2 is SVGAGI in the germline V gene (reference sequence). Trimming pared 2 bases from V and 4 bases from J, leaving 17 bases between. The CDR3 region is CASSYPISTGSTEAFF. The CDR3 bases are TGTGCCAGCAGTTACCCGATATCGACAGGCTCCACTGAAGCTTTCTTT.

Concerning this clone: One junction end does not reproduce the germline sequence, and a read error may be involved. The J gene is TRBJ1-1, the V gene TRBV5-6; TRBD1 matches 7 bases. CDR3 length: 14 residues. Germline lookup yields CDR1 SGHDT and CDR2 YYEEEE. In nucleotides, the CDR3 is TGTGCCAGCAGCTCGACAGGGTTGAACACTGAACCTTTCTTT. Translated, it gives CASSSTGLNTEPFF.

The gene calls are TRBV11-2 and TRBJ1-4; weak D call: TRBD1 (5 bases). V was clipped by 5 bases and J by 8 bases, with 18 bases between them. CDR3 length equals 15 residues. Germline CDR1 and CDR2: SGHAT and FQNNGV. The CDR3, as DNA: TGTGCCAGCAGCCCGAAGGGGCTAAAGGAGGAAAAACTGTTTTTT. This encodes CASSPKGLKEEKLFF.

This chain joins TRBV4-1 and TRBJ1-5, with D tentatively TRBD1 (6 bases). Trimming cost V 4 bases and J 6 bases, with 13 bases left between them. The CDR3 totals 14 residues. The germline V gene has CDR1 MGHRA and CDR2 YSYEKL. CDR3 sequence: CASSPDSSGQPQHF. The CDR3 coding sequence is TGCGCCAGCAGCCCGGACAGTTCCGGTCAGCCCCAGCATTTT.

The chain recombines TRBV30 with TRBJ2-2; D is possibly TRBD2 (7 bases). The CDR3 has 15 amino acids. Germline values: CDR1 GTSNPN, CDR2 SVGIG (reference sequence). V was pared by 3 bases and J by 5 bases, with 16 bases between. CDR3 nucleotide sequence: TGTGCCTGGAGGGGGGGGGCGCTTAGGACCGGGGAGCTGTTTTTT. It is translated as CAWRGGALRTGELFF.